Here is one T cell receptor beta chain with its context. Its matching antigen is unknown. Fresh 10 ml peripheral blood yielded PBMCs. The source of the sample is a study of T cells in Graves' hyperthyroidism and ophthalmopathy. Study overall: Prior to any treatment, at the point of initial diagnosis, peripheral blood was collected. Study-level results: Ophthalmopathy got predicted by the model a median roughly six months before its onset.

Amplification of TCR beta CDR3 regions used RNA as the template. Using the HTBI primer set, a first-round RT-PCR was run on the TCR CDR3. MiXCR, applied by TCRdb to the multiplex PCR reads, yields one record per CDR3 protein. This table holds 93,000 or so distinct CDR3 sequences, around 50% found once. This CDR3 spans 20 amino acids. Germline V gene lookup returns CDR1 SGHVS and CDR2 FQNEAQ. The V gene lost 6 bases and the J gene lost 3 bases, with 29 bases spanning the gap. This TCR came from a man aged 35-49 years with Graves' hyperthyroidism. Sequenced sample: blood. The J gene is TRBJ2-2, the V gene TRBV7-8; D might be TRBD2 (8 bases). The CDR3 is CASSLRQGVTGGQYTGELFF. DNA of the CDR3: TGTGCCAGCAGTTTGCGACAGGGAGTCACGGGAGGGCAGTACACCGGGGAGCTGTTTTTT.